Listed here are 25 T cell receptor beta chains from one sample, sequenced in a study of radiotherapy plus CTLA-4 blockade in lung cancer. The table came from immunoSEQ multiplex PCR; TCRdb's copy has only in-frame clones and leaves some out. The sample carries approximately 99,000 clones, around 88% recorded once. The sample was peripheral blood, taken from a patient treated with radiotherapy plus ipilimumab. The receptors originated from a human donor with non-small cell lung cancer that progressed on radiotherapy plus ipilimumab.

This clone was seen a few times. The gene calls are TRBV21-1 and TRBJ1-2. TRBV21-1 is listed as a pseudogene. CDR3 length equals 19 residues. CDR3 sequence: CASSEEEEGSGFGNYGYTF. The CDR3 nucleotides are TGTGCCAGCAGCGAAGAGGAGGAAGGTAGTGGGTTCGGTAACTATGGCTACACCTTC.

This chain uses TRBV5-1 with TRBJ1-2, with TRBD1 matching over 10 bases. This CDR3 has 17 residues. Germline CDR1 and CDR2: SGHRS and YFSETQ. V shed 3 bases and J 2 bases; nucleotides not matched to a gene: 10. The CDR3 loop reads CASSSTGTGAHNYGYTF. The CDR3, as DNA: TGCGCCAGCAGCTCAACCGGGACAGGGGCGCACAACTATGGCTACACCTTC.

The chain has TRBV6-5 and TRBJ2-1; the D gene is possibly TRBD1 (6 bases). This CDR3 has 13 amino acids. Trimming pared 5 bases from V and 12 bases from J, leaving 17 bases between. Germline-derived CDR1 and CDR2 are MNHEY and SVGAGI. The chain's CDR3 is CASSPAQKGGQFF. Here the CDR3 DNA reads TGTGCCAGCAGTCCGGCCCAGAAAGGGGGGCAGTTCTTC.

J is TRBJ1-1 and V is TRBV2; D gene unclear. V was clipped by 4 bases and J by 10 bases, with 10 bases between them. The CDR3 has 11 amino acids. Germline CDR1 and CDR2: SNHLY and FYNNEI. The CDR3 is CASSAGVVAFF. The CDR3 nucleotides read TGTGCCAGCAGTGCTGGGGTTGTAGCTTTCTTT.

This clone was detected only once. Additional DNA sequences in this sample encode the identical CDR3. The J gene is TRBJ1-3, the V gene TRBV20-1, with D unclear. V shed 3 bases and J shed 1 base, with 1 base lying between them. The CDR3 length is 11 residues. Germline loops: CDR1 DFQATT, CDR2 SNEGSKA (reference sequence). In DNA form, the CDR3 reads TGCAGTGCTAGGTCTGGAAACACCATATATTTT. This gives the protein CSARSGNTIYF.

As DNA, the CDR3 is TGTGCCAGCTCAAAGGGAGGTGCGTCACCTGAAGCTTTCTTT. Amino acid sequence: CASSKGGASPEAFF. The rearrangement uses TRBV18 and TRBJ1-1, with D unclear. Germline V gives CDR1 KGHSH, CDR2 LQKENI. The CDR3 is made up of 14 amino acids. V gave up 5 bases and J gave up 6 bases, with 16 bases separating them.

The rearrangement links TRBV6-5 to TRBJ1-2, with D maybe TRBD1 (5 bases). Trimming left V 6 bases short and J 12 bases short, with 26 bases between. This CDR3 is 15 amino acids long. Germline CDR1 is MNHEY and CDR2 is SVGAGI. CDR3 residues: CASRLSWDGFKSDTF. DNA for the CDR3: TGTGCCAGCAGACTCTCCTGGGACGGATTCAAGTCGGACACCTTC.

A single count supports this clone. CDR3 sequence reads: CASSARDSTGELFF. CDR3 nucleotides: TGTGCCAGCAGCGCTAGGGACAGCACCGGGGAGCTGTTTTTT. The V call is TRBV9, the J call TRBJ2-2, with 7 bases aligning to TRBD1. J lost 4 bases, V lost 3 bases, and 3 bases had no gene match. This CDR3 comprises 14 residues. From germline, CDR1 is SGDLS and CDR2 YYNGEE.

This chain connects TRBV27 to TRBJ1-4; 8 bases agree with TRBD1. V was clipped by 5 bases and J by 7 bases; unmatched bases: 6. The CDR3 extends over 14 amino acids. Germline CDR1 MNHEY, CDR2 SMNVEV (reference sequence). The DNA of the CDR3 is TGTGCCAGCAGTAATCAGGGGGCTGGTGAAAAACTGTTTTTT. It yields the protein CASSNQGAGEKLFF.

The chain couples TRBV6-1 to TRBJ1-3; 9 bases align to TRBD1. The J segment lost 2 bases and the V segment lost 1 base, leaving 3 bases of the junction unmatched. CDR3 length equals 16 residues. Germline loops: CDR1 MNHNS, CDR2 SASEGT. CDR3 sequence reads: CASSEEDRGPGNTIYF. The CDR3 DNA sequence: TGTGCCAGCAGTGAAGAGGACAGGGGACCTGGAAACACCATATATTTT.

The chain joins TRBV6-5 to TRBJ2-7; D call uncertain. Germline-derived CDR1 and CDR2 are MNHEY and SVGAGI. The CDR3 totals 14 residues. V dropped 4 bases and J dropped 4 bases, with 14 bases sitting between them. The CDR3 sequence is CASSFPFPPYEQYF. DNA of the CDR3: TGTGCCAGCAGTTTCCCTTTTCCGCCTTACGAGCAGTACTTC.

A word on this clone: Distinct nucleotide sequences in the sample also encode this CDR3. CDR3 nucleotide sequence: TGTGCCAGCAGCCTCTCGCTAAGCACAGATACGCAGTATTTT. As protein: CASSLSLSTDTQYF. This chain links TRBV7-9 with TRBJ2-3; D gene ambiguous. The CDR3 is made up of 14 amino acids. Trimming removed 5 bases at V and 0 bases at J, with 9 bases between. Germline-derived CDR1 and CDR2 are SEHNR and FQNEAQ (reference sequence).

This sequence joins TRBV2 and TRBJ2-3; possibly TRBD1 for D (5 bases). The ends were cut back, 5 bases at V and 3 bases at J, with 15 bases in the middle. The germline gives CDR1 SNHLY, CDR2 FYNNEI. The CDR3 loop spans 15 amino acids. For the CDR3, the DNA is TGTGCCAGCAGTTACAGACAGACTGGGACAGATACGCAGTATTTT. Protein product: CASSYRQTGTDTQYF.

This clone has only one observation. V gene TRBV6-1 combines with J gene TRBJ1-5, with 7 bases fitting TRBD1. Trimming took 4 bases from V and 7 from J; bases not matched to a gene: 10. Germline-derived CDR1 and CDR2 are MNHNS and SASEGT. This CDR3 spans 15 amino acids. CDR3 loop: CASSVGRGLRQPQHF. Here the CDR3 DNA reads TGTGCCAGCAGTGTAGGGAGGGGGCTAAGGCAGCCCCAGCATTTT.

The V and J genes are TRBV7-2 and TRBJ1-1; the D is unclear. This CDR3 is built from 13 residues. Germline-derived CDR1 and CDR2 are SGHTA and FQGNSA. V lost 3 bases and J lost 4, with 9 bases in between. Here the CDR3 reads CASSLSLATEAFF. CDR3 nucleotides: TGTGCCAGCAGCTTGTCACTTGCCACTGAAGCTTTCTTT.

The table lists this clone with a few counts. This CDR3 is CASSQGVSREKLFF. The CDR3 nucleotides are TGTGCCAGCAGCCAGGGTGTCTCCAGAGAAAAACTGTTTTTT. V and J are TRBV6-6 and TRBJ1-4, with a tentative D call TRBD1 (5 bases). V was clipped by 6 bases and J by 8 bases, with 16 bases between them. The CDR3 has 14 amino acids. CDR1 and CDR2 (germline): MNHNY, SVGAGI (reference sequence).

The V call is TRBV27, the J call TRBJ1-1; D is undetermined. V shed 4 bases and J shed 0 bases, with 9 bases lying between them. The CDR3 is 14 amino acids. Germline-derived CDR1 and CDR2 are MNHEY and SMNVEV (reference sequence). The CDR3: CASSSLRLNTEAFF. DNA of the CDR3: TGTGCCAGCAGTTCCCTACGTCTGAACACTGAAGCTTTCTTT.

A single count supports this clone. V usage is TRBV7-9 and J usage is TRBJ1-3, with TRBD1 as a possible D gene (6 bases). Per germline, CDR1 SEHNR and CDR2 FQNEAQ (reference sequence). There are 14 residues in the CDR3. With 5 bases removed from V and 1 base from J, the gap between germline ends came to 9 bases. The CDR3 DNA reads as TGTGCCAGCAGCCTCACAGGGTCTGGAAACACCATATATTTT. Its translation: CASSLTGSGNTIYF.

This sequence joins TRBV6-5 and TRBJ2-7, with D hard to call. The germline gives CDR1 MNHEY, CDR2 SVGAGI. This CDR3 spans 13 amino acids. The V gene lost 6 bases and the J gene lost 5 bases, with 14 bases spanning the gap. The CDR3 nucleotides are TGTGCCAGCAGGACCGGCACAGTCCACGAGCAGTACTTC. Translation: CASRTGTVHEQYF.

The CDR3 spells CASSETWTRTYEQYF. The CDR3 DNA reads TGTGCCAGCAGTGAAACATGGACAAGGACCTACGAGCAGTACTTC. The rearrangement links TRBV2 to TRBJ2-7; D is perhaps TRBD1 (5 bases). Germline V gives CDR1 SNHLY, CDR2 FYNNEI. V was trimmed by 2 bases and J by 2 bases, leaving 13 bases between them. The CDR3 length is 15 residues.

A few counts support this clone. The chain has TRBV7-8 and TRBJ1-2; D remains unclear. This CDR3 region has 15 residues. CDR1 and CDR2 from the germline V gene are SGHVS and FQNEAQ. Trimming stripped 1 base from V and 4 bases from J, with 13 bases between. The CDR3 region is CASSLEGQPFYGYTF. The CDR3 nucleotides are TGTGCCAGCAGCTTAGAGGGTCAGCCCTTCTATGGCTACACCTTC.

The chain carries TRBV7-3 and TRBJ2-3; 9 nucleotides match TRBD1. Germline loops: CDR1 SGHTA, CDR2 FQGTGA. Germline trimming cut 5 bases from V and 1 base from J; bases unmatched to any gene: 1. The CDR3 extends over 14 amino acids. This CDR3 is CASSRTGGTDTQYF. The CDR3 DNA reads TGTGCCAGCAGCCGGACAGGGGGCACAGATACGCAGTATTTT.

The chain has TRBV7-8 and TRBJ2-3; 7 bases fit TRBD1. This CDR3 comprises 15 residues. The junction had 9 bases not matched to a gene; V was cut back by 5 bases and J by 4 bases. Germline lookup yields CDR1 SGHVS and CDR2 FQNEAQ. This CDR3 reads CASSTRQGNSDTQYF. The CDR3 DNA follows: TGTGCCAGCAGCACCCGACAGGGCAATTCAGATACGCAGTATTTT.

This clone was observed once. The genes are TRBV11-2 and TRBJ2-1; D not certain. V was trimmed by 5 bases and J by 5 bases, leaving 7 bases between them. Per germline, CDR1 SGHAT and CDR2 FQNNGV. The CDR3 totals 12 residues. Here the CDR3 reads CASSPQDNEQFF. CDR3 DNA sequence: TGTGCCAGCAGCCCCCAGGACAATGAGCAGTTCTTC.

A single count supports this clone. The chain has TRBV29-1 and TRBJ1-5; no clear D. The V gene lost 6 bases and the J gene lost 3 bases, with 12 bases spanning the gap. The CDR3 spans 13 residues. The germline gives CDR1 SQVTM, CDR2 ANQGSEA. Written as DNA, the CDR3 is TGCAGCGTGACGACGGGTCCCAATCAGCCCCAGCATTTT. Amino acid sequence: CSVTTGPNQPQHF.